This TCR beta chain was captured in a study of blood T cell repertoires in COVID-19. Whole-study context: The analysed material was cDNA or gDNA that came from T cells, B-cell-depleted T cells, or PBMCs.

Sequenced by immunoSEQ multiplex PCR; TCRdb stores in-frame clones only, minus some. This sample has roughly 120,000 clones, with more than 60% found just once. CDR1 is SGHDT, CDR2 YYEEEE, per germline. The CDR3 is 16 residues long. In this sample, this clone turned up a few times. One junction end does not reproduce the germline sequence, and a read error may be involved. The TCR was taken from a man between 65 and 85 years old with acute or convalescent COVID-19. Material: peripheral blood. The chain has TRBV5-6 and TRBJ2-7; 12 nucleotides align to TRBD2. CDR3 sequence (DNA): TGTGCCAGCAGCTTGCGGACAACTAGCGGGGGGACCCCCCCGGACTTC. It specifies CASSLRTTSGGTPPDF.